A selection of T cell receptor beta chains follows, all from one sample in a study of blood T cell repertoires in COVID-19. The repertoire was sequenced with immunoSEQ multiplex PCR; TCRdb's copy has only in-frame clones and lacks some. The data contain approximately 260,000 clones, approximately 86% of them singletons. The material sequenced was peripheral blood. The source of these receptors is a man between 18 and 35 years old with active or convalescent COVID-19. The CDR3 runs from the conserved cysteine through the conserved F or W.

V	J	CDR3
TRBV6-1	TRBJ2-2	CASSFTGATTGELFF
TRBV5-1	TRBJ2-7	CASTMGLLSGEQYF
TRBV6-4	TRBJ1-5	CASSRTVNQPQHF
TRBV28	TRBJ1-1	CASRIGGTTSTEAFF
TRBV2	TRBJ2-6	CASSGQGFSGANVLTF
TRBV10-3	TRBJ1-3	CAISDLGGSGNTIYF
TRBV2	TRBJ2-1	CASRLTGDEQFF
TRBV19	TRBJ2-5	CASSIRGSQVQTQYF
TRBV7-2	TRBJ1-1	CASGTGQGANEAFF
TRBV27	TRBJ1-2	CASSFQGIYGYTF
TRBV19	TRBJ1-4	CASSIIGIEKLFF
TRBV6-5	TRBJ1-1	CASSNPQHTEAFF
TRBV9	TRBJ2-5	CASSEGTSGGIAETQYF
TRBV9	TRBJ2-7	CASSVDPSGAYEQYF
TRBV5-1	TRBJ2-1	CAKEEQFF
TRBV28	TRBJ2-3	CASTTFGGDTQYF
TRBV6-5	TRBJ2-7	CASSYPQAGGGEQYF
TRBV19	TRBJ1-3	CATLSGNTIYF
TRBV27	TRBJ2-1	CASSFLAGVYNEQFF
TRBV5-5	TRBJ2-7	CASSLLRGLPYEQYF
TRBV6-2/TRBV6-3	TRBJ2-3	CASSYSAGLTDTQYF
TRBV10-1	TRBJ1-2	CASSLGRVDGYTF
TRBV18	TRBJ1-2	CASSPGQGVGYGYTF
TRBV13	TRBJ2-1	CASSLVSENEQFF
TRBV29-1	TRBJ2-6	CSATGGRAGANVLTF
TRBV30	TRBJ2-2	CAGYRGPNTGELFF
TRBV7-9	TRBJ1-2	CASSQDGYTF
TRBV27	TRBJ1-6	CASSLGQGYNSPLHF
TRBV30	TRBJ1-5	CAWSVLSGQPQHF
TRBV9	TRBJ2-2	CASSVGGGIGTGELFF
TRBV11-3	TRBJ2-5	CASSFWAGAPQETQYF
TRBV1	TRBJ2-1	CTSSHSKGDSEQFF
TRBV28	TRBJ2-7	CASSLGGVRGYEQYF
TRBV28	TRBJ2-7	CASRGANSYEQYF
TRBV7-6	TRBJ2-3	CASSLRGEGSDTQYF
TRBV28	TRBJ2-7	CASQTSQGSGEQYF
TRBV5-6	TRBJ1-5	CASSTGVDNQPQHF
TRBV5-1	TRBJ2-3	CASSAGTGTDTQYF
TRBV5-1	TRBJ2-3	CASSLAGDRVF
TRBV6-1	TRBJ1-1	CASSEVGTGVTEAFF
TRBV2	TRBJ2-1	CASFDRDFNEQFF
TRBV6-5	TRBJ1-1	CASSYRGNTEAFF
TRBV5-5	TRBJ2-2	CASSSSGTLNTGELFF
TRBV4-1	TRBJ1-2	CASSQPGGPSYGYTF
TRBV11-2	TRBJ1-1	CASSLPGTEEAFF
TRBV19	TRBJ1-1	CASSTGGQTEAFF
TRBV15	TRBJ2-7	CATSPPAGAGEQYF
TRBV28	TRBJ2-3	CASSFEDREKDTQYF